The entry below describes one T cell receptor beta chain. Antigen unknown. The data were obtained in a study of cytomegalovirus exposure and HLA in healthy donors. General observations from the study: Both high specificity and high sensitivity reportedly marked the classifier's diagnosis of cytomegalovirus status. A later analysis found TCR association rates differed by HLA locus, highest for DRB1 and lowest for HLA-C. The authors later linked a missense DCLRE1C variant to TCR beta V- and J-gene trimming.

CDR3 size: 15 residues. The germline V gene encodes CDR1 SGHDT and CDR2 YYEEEE. J lost 6 bases, V lost 4 bases, and 10 bases had no gene match. This PCR relied on a set of 60 Vbeta primers and 13 Jbeta primers. Profiling relied on immunoSEQ multiplex PCR, and the TCRdb table lists in-frame clones only, not all of them. Of about 130,000 clones in the sample, 80% were seen once. Donors were nominally healthy when sampled, though unrecorded immune exposures were likely. Sequenced: PBMCs. This sequence was found in a male donor in good health and CMV-seronegative. The rearrangement joins TRBV5-6 to TRBJ1-1; 9 bases line up with TRBD1. CDR3 sequence (DNA): TGTGCCAGCAGCAGAGAACAGGGGGCTTTCGCTGAAGCTTTCTTT. It translates to CASSREQGAFAEAFF.